This TCR beta chain was sequenced during a study of Ad26.COV2.S vaccination and SARS-CoV-2 variants. With 2 bases removed from V and 1 base from J, the gap between germline ends came to 9 bases. The length of the CDR3 is 14 residues. Germline V gene sequence: CDR1 SGHNT, CDR2 YYREEE (reference sequence). As for treatment: roughly 19 received Ad26.COV2.S at low or high dose, single or two shots; several received placebo; per-sample allocation not given. Samples analyzed were those drawn on day 63 after the first vaccine or placebo injection. Profiled with immunoSEQ multiplex PCR; TCRdb holds only in-frame clones, not every one. The repertoire holds around 270,000 clones, with around 88% as singletons.

This TCR was sampled from a person between 18 and 60 years old who received the Ad26.COV2.S COVID-19 vaccine or a placebo. This rearrangement joins TRBV5-4 to TRBJ1-2, with D hard to call. Specimen: peripheral blood, collected in a trial of Ad26.COV2.S vaccine versus placebo. CDR3 sequence: CASSFTRNNYGYTF. The CDR3 DNA follows: TGTGCCAGCAGCTTTACCAGGAATAACTATGGCTACACCTTC.